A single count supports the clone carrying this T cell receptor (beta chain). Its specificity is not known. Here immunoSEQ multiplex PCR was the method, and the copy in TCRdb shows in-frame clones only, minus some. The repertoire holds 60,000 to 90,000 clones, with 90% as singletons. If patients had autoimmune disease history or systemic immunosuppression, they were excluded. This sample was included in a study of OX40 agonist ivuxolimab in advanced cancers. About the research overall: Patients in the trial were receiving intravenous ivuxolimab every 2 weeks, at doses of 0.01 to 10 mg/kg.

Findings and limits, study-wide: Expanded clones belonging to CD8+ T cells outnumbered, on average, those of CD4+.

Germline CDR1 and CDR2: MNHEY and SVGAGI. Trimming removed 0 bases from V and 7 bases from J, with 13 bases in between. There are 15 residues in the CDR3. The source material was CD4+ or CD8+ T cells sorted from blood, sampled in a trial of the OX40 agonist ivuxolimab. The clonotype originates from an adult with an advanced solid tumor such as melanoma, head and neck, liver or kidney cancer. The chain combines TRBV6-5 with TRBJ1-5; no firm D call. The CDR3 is CASSYSREAAQPQHF. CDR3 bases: TGTGCCAGCAGTTACTCGAGGGAGGCAGCGCAGCCCCAGCATTTT.